The 31 T cell receptor beta chains given below trace back to one sample, sequenced in a study of cytomegalovirus exposure and HLA in healthy donors. PCR amplification relied on 60 Vbeta primers (plus 13 Jbeta primers). Some clones are missing from TCRdb's copy, which holds only in-frame ones; the method was immunoSEQ multiplex PCR. The sample has roughly 180,000 clones; approximately 84% are singletons. Sequencing was carried out using PBMCs. These receptors all stem from a woman aged 25-40 years in good health and CMV-seropositive.

The chain links TRBV5-1 to TRBJ1-2; 8 bases are a match to TRBD1. V shed 0 bases, J shed 1 base, and the junction held 5 bases outside the gene matches. CDR1 is SGHRS, CDR2 YFSETQ, per germline. This CDR3 spans 16 amino acids. The CDR3 here is CASSLGTGILNYGYTF. CDR3 DNA sequence: TGCGCCAGCAGCTTGGGGACAGGGATACTTAACTATGGCTACACCTTC.

CDR3 sequence (DNA): TGCGCCAGCAGCTTTGGAGGGGGCGAGTACGAGCAGTACTTC. This translates into CASSFGGGEYEQYF. The chain has TRBV5-1 and TRBJ2-5; D might be TRBD1 (7 bases). The DNA end favors TRBJ2-7, so the J call may be wrong. Germline CDR1 is SGHRS and CDR2 is YFSETQ. This CDR3 spans 14 amino acids.

This CDR3 is CASSSSTGINTEAFF. CDR3 nucleotide sequence: TGTGCCAGCAGCTCCTCGACAGGCATAAACACTGAAGCTTTCTTT. The rearrangement links TRBV11-3 to TRBJ1-1; D is possibly TRBD1 (6 bases). CDR3 size: 15 residues. The germline CDR1 and CDR2 sequences are SGHNT and YENEEA. Trimming stripped 4 bases from V and 2 bases from J, with 14 bases between.

V usage is TRBV28 and J usage is TRBJ2-7, with 8 bases fitting TRBD1. V was pared by 6 bases and J by 3 bases, with 4 bases of the junction left unmatched. The CDR3 has 13 residues. Germline-derived CDR1 and CDR2 are MDHEN and SYDVKM. CDR3 sequence: CASRGQVVYEQYF. CDR3 DNA sequence: TGTGCCAGCAGGGGACAGGTCGTCTACGAGCAGTACTTC.

The V gene is TRBV6-5, the J gene TRBJ1-4; 8 bases line up with TRBD1. V gave up 7 bases and J gave up 10 bases; unmatched junction bases: 11. The CDR3 runs 14 residues. The germline V gene encodes CDR1 MNHEY and CDR2 SVGAGI. This chain's CDR3 is CASKPTAGGGKLFF. DNA for the CDR3: TGTGCCAGCAAACCCACCGCAGGGGGCGGAAAACTGTTTTTT.

The rearrangement links TRBV5-1 to TRBJ2-5, with 10 bases aligning to TRBD2. The germline V gene encodes CDR1 SGHRS and CDR2 YFSETQ. The J segment lost 4 bases and the V segment lost 7 bases, leaving 7 bases of the junction unmatched. The CDR3 consists of 14 residues. This chain's CDR3 is CASGLAGVVETQYF. The CDR3 DNA reads TGCGCCAGCGGGCTAGCGGGAGTAGTAGAGACCCAGTACTTC.

This CDR3 is CASSLTGSDEQFF. Written as DNA, the CDR3 is TGTGCCAGCAGCTTAACAGGGTCTGATGAGCAGTTCTTC. V and J are TRBV7-9 and TRBJ2-1, with D tentatively TRBD1 (6 bases). V lost 2 bases and J lost 8, with 10 bases in between. The length of the CDR3 is 13 residues. Germline V gene data show CDR1 as SEHNR and CDR2 as FQNEAQ (reference sequence).

DNA of the CDR3: TGTGCCAGCAAACAGGGGGGATACGAGCAGTACTTC. Protein product: CASKQGGYEQYF. The rearrangement links TRBV6-1 to TRBJ2-5, with 8 bases identical to TRBD1. The J call may be incorrect, as the DNA end agrees better with TRBJ2-7. Germline lookup yields CDR1 MNHNS and CDR2 SASEGT. The CDR3 runs to 12 residues.

This clone was picked up one time. V usage is TRBV6-1 and J usage is TRBJ2-1, with D tentatively TRBD2 (5 bases). There are 11 residues in the CDR3. Germline values: CDR1 MNHNS, CDR2 SASEGT. V was shortened by 5 bases and J by 8 bases, with 7 bases between the two germline ends. The CDR3 protein is CASSYGDEQFF. In nucleotides, the CDR3 is TGTGCCAGCAGTTACGGGGATGAGCAGTTCTTC.

DNA for the CDR3: TGTGCCATCAGCCGCGGACAGGGTTTGGCCGAGCAGTACTTC. Translation: CAISRGQGLAEQYF. The genes are TRBV10-3 and TRBJ2-7, with 8 bases lining up with TRBD1. Germline V gene lookup returns CDR1 ENHRY and CDR2 SYGVKD. Unmatched junction bases numbered 10, after V lost 6 bases and J lost 6 bases. The CDR3 contains 14 residues.

The chain recombines TRBV7-8 with TRBJ2-5; D call uncertain. V lost 0 bases, J lost 2 bases, and 7 bases lay in between. The V gene's germline CDR1 is SGHVS and CDR2 FQNEAQ. The CDR3 loop spans 14 amino acids. CDR3 sequence reads: CASSLAEIQETQYF. Written as DNA, the CDR3 is TGTGCCAGCAGCTTAGCGGAGATTCAAGAGACCCAGTACTTC.

The rearrangement links TRBV5-6 to TRBJ2-7, with D uncertain. The CDR3 loop spans 14 amino acids. V lost 4 bases and J lost 0, with 11 bases in between. From germline, CDR1 is SGHDT and CDR2 YYEEEE. The CDR3 DNA reads TGTGCCAGCAGCAACTCTAGGAGCTCCTACGAGCAGTACTTC. Its protein is CASSNSRSSYEQYF. The full variable domain, with the rest looked up from reference TRBV5-6 and TRBJ2-7, is DAGVTQSPTHLIKTRGQQVTLRCSPKSGHDTVSWYQQALGQGPQFIFQYYEEEERQRGNFPDRFSGHQFPNYSSELNVNALLLGDSALYLCASSNSRSSYEQYFGPGTRLTVT.

The rearrangement uses TRBV7-8 and TRBJ2-7; 8 bases map to TRBD1. The CDR3 spans 17 residues. The V gene's germline CDR1 is SGHVS and CDR2 FQNEAQ. Trimming cost V 0 bases and J 3 bases; bases outside gene matches: 10. CDR3 in DNA: TGTGCCAGCAGCTTAGCGCCCGGAGGCAGGGGGCTCTACGAGCAGTACTTC. This translates into CASSLAPGGRGLYEQYF. The entire variable domain, with the rest obtained from reference TRBV7-8 and TRBJ2-7, is as follows: GAGVSQSPRYKVAKRGQDVALRCDPISGHVSLFWYQQALGQGPEFLTYFQNEAQLDKSGLPSDRFFAERPEGSVSTLKIQRTQQEDSAVYLCASSLAPGGRGLYEQYFGPGTRLTVT.

The CDR3: CAISEGLNTEAFF. The CDR3 nucleotides read TGTGCCATCAGTGAGGGGCTGAACACTGAAGCTTTCTTT. This rearrangement joins TRBV10-3 to TRBJ1-1, with D uncertain. The V end lost 2 bases, the J end lost 0 bases, and 4 bases lay between the germline ends. CDR1 ENHRY and CDR2 SYGVKD come from the germline V gene. The CDR3 spans 13 residues.

The chain employs TRBV5-6 and TRBJ1-1; D ambiguous. Germline assignment: CDR1 SGHDT and CDR2 YYEEEE. Trimming pared 1 base from V and 4 bases from J, leaving 17 bases between. The length of the CDR3 is 16 residues. CDR3 region: CASSLRVFVRGTEAFF. CDR3 bases: TGTGCCAGCAGCTTGAGGGTCTTCGTGCGGGGCACTGAAGCTTTCTTT.

The chain joins TRBV25-1 to TRBJ2-7; 7 positions match TRBD1. The CDR3 consists of 15 residues. V shed 3 bases, J shed 9 bases, and the junction held 14 bases outside the gene matches. The germline gives CDR1 MGHDK, CDR2 SYGVNS. CDR3 DNA: TGTGCCAGCAGTGAGCGACAGGGCAGGACCGGAGCGCAGTACTTC. It is translated as CASSERQGRTGAQYF.

The chain uses TRBV9 and TRBJ1-1; possible D gene TRBD1, 5 bases. Deletions cut 0 bases from V and 1 base from J, with 16 bases between. The CDR3 runs 17 residues. CDR1 SGDLS and CDR2 YYNGEE come from the germline V gene. The DNA of the CDR3 is TGTGCCAGCAGCGTAGCGGGGGAAGAAGGGAGGAACACTGAAGCTTTCTTT. Protein product: CASSVAGEEGRNTEAFF.

This clone was counted only a few times. The V call is TRBV4-2, the J call TRBJ1-6; D perhaps matches TRBD1 (5 bases). The CDR3 totals 15 residues. The germline V and J ends were trimmed by 1 base and 10 bases, with 14 bases remaining between them. Germline V lookup: CDR1 LGHNA, CDR2 YNFKEQ. CDR3 nucleotides: TGTGCCAGCAGCCAAGGGCGACGGGGGGACTCACCCCTCCACTTT. It translates to CASSQGRRGDSPLHF.

The V call is TRBV27, the J call TRBJ2-3; possible D gene TRBD1, 5 bases. The CDR3 has 20 residues. Germline values: CDR1 MNHEY, CDR2 SMNVEV (reference sequence). The germline V and J ends were trimmed by 6 bases and 6 bases, with 34 bases remaining between them. CDR3 coding DNA: TGTGCCAGCAGCCCACCTCTTACGTACCACCTCCTCACAGGTTTTGATACGCAGTATTTT. Residues: CASSPPLTYHLLTGFDTQYF.

The chain employs TRBV4-1 and TRBJ2-1, with D uncertain. Trimming cost V 1 base and J 2 bases, with 9 bases left between them. Germline V CDR1 and CDR2: MGHRA, YSYEKL. The CDR3 loop spans 15 amino acids. CDR3 in DNA: TGCGCCAGCAGCCAAGTATATAGCCCCTACAATGAGCAGTTCTTC. Residues: CASSQVYSPYNEQFF.

The chain couples TRBV9 to TRBJ1-2; possibly TRBD1 for D (6 bases). The CDR3 has 16 amino acids. Per the germline V gene, CDR1 is SGDLS and CDR2 is YYNGEE. Trimming took off 0 bases at V and 4 bases at J, with 16 bases between the two ends. Here the CDR3 reads CASSVGWQGLGYGYTF. CDR3 in DNA: TGTGCCAGCAGCGTAGGTTGGCAGGGGTTGGGCTATGGCTACACCTTC.

The J gene is TRBJ2-3, the V gene TRBV5-1; D is undetermined. V gave up 5 bases and J gave up 1 base, with 11 bases separating them. Germline V CDR1 and CDR2: SGHRS, YFSETQ. This CDR3 has 14 residues. This CDR3 is CASRSRVGTDTQYF. Written as DNA, the CDR3 is TGCGCCAGCAGGTCCCGGGTAGGCACAGATACGCAGTATTTT.

This clone was seen a single time. This chain connects TRBV6-1 to TRBJ2-2; perhaps TRBD2 as D (7 bases). V was clipped by 5 bases and J by 7 bases, with 17 bases between them. Germline V gene lookup returns CDR1 MNHNS and CDR2 SASEGT. The CDR3 covers 15 residues. The CDR3 sequence is CASSSLRGEGGELFF. In DNA form, the CDR3 reads TGTGCCAGCAGTAGTCTGAGGGGGGAGGGCGGGGAGCTGTTTTTT.

CDR3 in amino acids: CSATGNYGYTF. The CDR3 nucleotides are TGCAGCGCTACAGGGAACTATGGCTACACCTTC. The genes are TRBV29-1 and TRBJ1-2, with a possible D match to TRBD1 (6 bases). V dropped 7 bases and J dropped 2 bases, with 8 bases sitting between them. The germline V gene encodes CDR1 SQVTM and CDR2 ANQGSEA. This CDR3 is built from 11 residues.

CDR3 region: CASSVGLGPGVAEAFF. The CDR3, as DNA: TGTGCCAGCAGCGTAGGGCTAGGACCGGGAGTCGCTGAAGCTTTCTTT. The chain combines TRBV9 with TRBJ1-1; the D is unclear. Looked up from germline, CDR1 is SGDLS and CDR2 is YYNGEE. Deletions cut 0 bases from V and 6 bases from J, with 18 bases between. CDR3 length: 16 amino acids.

The chain uses TRBV27 and TRBJ2-5; TRBD2 matches 7 bases. This CDR3 comprises 17 residues. CDR1 MNHEY and CDR2 SMNVEV come from the germline V gene (reference sequence). Unmatched junction bases numbered 11, after V lost 3 bases and J lost 1 base. The CDR3 DNA sequence: TGTGCCAGCAGTTTGATGGGATGGGAGGGACCCCAAGAGACCCAGTACTTC. The encoded protein is CASSLMGWEGPQETQYF.

CDR3 sequence (DNA): TGTGCCAGCAGCCGTCTAGCGGTGCAAGAGACCCAGTACTTC. Protein: CASSRLAVQETQYF. The chain has TRBV7-8 and TRBJ2-5; 7 bases fit TRBD2. The CDR3 contains 14 residues. The ends lost 5 bases at V and 2 bases at J; junction bases unmatched: 5. The germline V gene has CDR1 SGHVS and CDR2 FQNEAQ. Complete variable domain (other parts from reference TRBV7-8 and TRBJ2-5): GAGVSQSPRYKVAKRGQDVALRCDPISGHVSLFWYQQALGQGPEFLTYFQNEAQLDKSGLPSDRFFAERPEGSVSTLKIQRTQQEDSAVYLCASSRLAVQETQYFGPGTRLLVL.

The J gene is TRBJ2-2, the V gene TRBV21-1; the table names TRBD2, a call not compared with the DNA. TRBV21-1 is recorded as a pseudogene. This CDR3 spans 15 amino acids. CDR3 coding DNA: TGTGCCAGCCCTGGGGGGGTTAGTGTAACCGGGGAGCTGTTTTTT. Translating gives CASPGGVSVTGELFF.

The rearrangement uses TRBV7-3 and TRBJ2-1, with a possible D match to TRBD2 (5 bases). The CDR3 has 13 amino acids. CDR1 and CDR2 (germline): SGHTA, FQGTGA. V dropped 4 bases and J dropped 9 bases, with 13 bases sitting between them. CDR3 DNA sequence: TGTGCCAGCAGCTCGCCCCCGGGGTCTGAGCAGTTCTTC. It specifies CASSSPPGSEQFF.

The chain combines TRBV15 with TRBJ2-7; 10 bases are a match to TRBD1. Germline values: CDR1 LNHNV, CDR2 YYDKDF (reference sequence). The CDR3 has 16 amino acids. V trimming: 1 base; J trimming: 5 bases; junction bases outside the gene matches: 8. CDR3 sequence: CATSRASGQGQHEQYF. The CDR3 coding sequence is TGTGCCACCAGCAGAGCGTCGGGACAGGGGCAGCACGAGCAGTACTTC.

This clone was seen just once. One junction end disagrees with the germline gene, perhaps due to a read error. The J gene is TRBJ1-5, the V gene TRBV7-9, with D unclear. Germline V gives CDR1 SEHNR, CDR2 FQNEAQ (reference sequence). There are 12 residues in the CDR3. Written as DNA, the CDR3 is TGTTCCAGCAGCTTTCCCAGTCAGCCCCAGCATTTT. Translation: CSSSFPSQPQHF.